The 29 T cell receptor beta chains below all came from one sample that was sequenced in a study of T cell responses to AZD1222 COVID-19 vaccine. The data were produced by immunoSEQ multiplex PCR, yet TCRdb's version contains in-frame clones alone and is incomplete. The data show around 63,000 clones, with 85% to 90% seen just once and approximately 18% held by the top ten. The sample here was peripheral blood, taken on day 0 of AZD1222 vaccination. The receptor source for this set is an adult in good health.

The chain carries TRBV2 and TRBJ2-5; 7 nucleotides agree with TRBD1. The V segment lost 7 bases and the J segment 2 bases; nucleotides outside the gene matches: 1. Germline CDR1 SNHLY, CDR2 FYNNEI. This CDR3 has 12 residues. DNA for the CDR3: TGTGCCAGCACGGGACAGCAAGAGACCCAGTACTTC. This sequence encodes CASTGQQETQYF.

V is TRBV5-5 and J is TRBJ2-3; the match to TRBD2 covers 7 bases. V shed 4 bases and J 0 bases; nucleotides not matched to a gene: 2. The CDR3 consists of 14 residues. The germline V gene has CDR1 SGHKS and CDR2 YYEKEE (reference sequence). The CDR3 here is CASSGTTSTDTQYF. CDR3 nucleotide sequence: TGTGCCAGCAGCGGGACTACTAGCACAGATACGCAGTATTTT.

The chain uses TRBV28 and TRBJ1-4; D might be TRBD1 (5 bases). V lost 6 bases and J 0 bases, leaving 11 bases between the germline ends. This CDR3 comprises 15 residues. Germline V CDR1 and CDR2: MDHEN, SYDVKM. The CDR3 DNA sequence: TGTGCCAGCAGGCTTACAGGCTCAACTAATGAAAAACTGTTTTTT. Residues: CASRLTGSTNEKLFF.

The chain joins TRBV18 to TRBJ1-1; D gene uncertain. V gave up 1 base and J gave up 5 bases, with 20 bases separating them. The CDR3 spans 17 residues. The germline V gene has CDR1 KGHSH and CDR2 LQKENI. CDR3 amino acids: CASSPLPSAPSGTEAFF. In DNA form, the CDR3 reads TGTGCCAGCTCACCACTCCCCTCCGCCCCATCGGGGACTGAAGCTTTCTTT.

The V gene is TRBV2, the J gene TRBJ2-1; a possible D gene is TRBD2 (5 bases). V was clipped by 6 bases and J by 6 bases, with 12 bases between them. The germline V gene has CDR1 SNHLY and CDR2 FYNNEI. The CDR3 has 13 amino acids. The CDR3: CASRTGVGNEQFF. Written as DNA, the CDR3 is TGTGCCAGCAGAACCGGGGTCGGCAATGAGCAGTTCTTC.

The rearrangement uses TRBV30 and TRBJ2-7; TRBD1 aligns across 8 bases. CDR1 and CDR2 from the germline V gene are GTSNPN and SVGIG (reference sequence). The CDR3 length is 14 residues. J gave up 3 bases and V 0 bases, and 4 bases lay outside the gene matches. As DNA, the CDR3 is TGTGCCTGGAGTGTATCAGGGGGCAGCTACGAGCAGTACTTC. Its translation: CAWSVSGGSYEQYF.

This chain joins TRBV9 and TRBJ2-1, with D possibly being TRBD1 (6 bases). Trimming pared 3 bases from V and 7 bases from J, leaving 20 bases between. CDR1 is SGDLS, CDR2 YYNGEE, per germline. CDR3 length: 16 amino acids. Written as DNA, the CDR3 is TGTGCCAGCAGCGCGTCGTCAGGGGAGTCGGGGAATGAGCAGTTCTTC. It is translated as CASSASSGESGNEQFF.

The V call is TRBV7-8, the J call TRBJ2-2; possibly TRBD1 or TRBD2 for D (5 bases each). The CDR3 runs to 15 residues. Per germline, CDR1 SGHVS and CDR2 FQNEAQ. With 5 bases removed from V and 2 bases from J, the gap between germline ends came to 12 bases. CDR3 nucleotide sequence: TGTGCCAGCAGCCTGGGACGCCTCAACACCGGGGAGCTGTTTTTT. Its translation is CASSLGRLNTGELFF.

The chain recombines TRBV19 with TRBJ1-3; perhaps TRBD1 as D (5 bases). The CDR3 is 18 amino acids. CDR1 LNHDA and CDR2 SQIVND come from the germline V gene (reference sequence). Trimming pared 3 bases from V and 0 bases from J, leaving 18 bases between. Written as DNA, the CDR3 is TGTGCCAGTAGTATTATAAGATCGGGACTGATCTCTGGAAACACCATATATTTT. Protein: CASSIIRSGLISGNTIYF.

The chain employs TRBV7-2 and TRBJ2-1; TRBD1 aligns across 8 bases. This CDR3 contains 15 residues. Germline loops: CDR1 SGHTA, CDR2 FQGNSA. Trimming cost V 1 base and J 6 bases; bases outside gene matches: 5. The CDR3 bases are TGTGCCAGCAGCTTAGTCGGGACAGGACTCAATGAGCAGTTCTTC. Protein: CASSLVGTGLNEQFF.

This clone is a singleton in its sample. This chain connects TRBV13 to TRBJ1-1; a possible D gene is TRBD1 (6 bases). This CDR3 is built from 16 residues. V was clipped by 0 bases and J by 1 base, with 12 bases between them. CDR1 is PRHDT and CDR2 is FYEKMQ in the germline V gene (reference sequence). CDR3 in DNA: TGTGCCAGCAGCTTAGGTCAGGGAGGGGGGAACACTGAAGCTTTCTTT. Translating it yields CASSLGQGGGNTEAFF.

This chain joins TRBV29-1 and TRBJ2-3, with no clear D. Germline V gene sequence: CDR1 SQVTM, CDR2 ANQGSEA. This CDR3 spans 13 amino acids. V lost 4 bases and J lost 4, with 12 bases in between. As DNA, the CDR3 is TGCAGCGTTGCGCTTACTGGGGCAGATACGCAGTATTTT. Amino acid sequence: CSVALTGADTQYF.

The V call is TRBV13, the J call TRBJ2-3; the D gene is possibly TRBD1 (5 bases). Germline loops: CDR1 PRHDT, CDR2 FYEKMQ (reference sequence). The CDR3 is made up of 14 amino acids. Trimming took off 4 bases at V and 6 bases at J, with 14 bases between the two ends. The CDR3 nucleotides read TGTGCCAGCAGCTCATCAGGCAAGGGGGATACGCAGTATTTT. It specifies CASSSSGKGDTQYF.

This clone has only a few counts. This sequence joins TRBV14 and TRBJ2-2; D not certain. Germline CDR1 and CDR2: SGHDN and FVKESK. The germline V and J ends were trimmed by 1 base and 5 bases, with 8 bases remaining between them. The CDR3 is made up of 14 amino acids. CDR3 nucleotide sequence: TGTGCCAGCAGCCAAGTTTACGGGACCGGGGAGCTGTTTTTT. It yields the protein CASSQVYGTGELFF.

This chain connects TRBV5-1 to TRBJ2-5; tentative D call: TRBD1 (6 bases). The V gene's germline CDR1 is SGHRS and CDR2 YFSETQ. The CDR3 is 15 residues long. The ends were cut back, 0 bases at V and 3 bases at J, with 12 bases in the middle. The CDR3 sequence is CASSLAGEREETQYF. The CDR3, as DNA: TGCGCCAGCAGCTTGGCAGGGGAGCGTGAAGAGACCCAGTACTTC.

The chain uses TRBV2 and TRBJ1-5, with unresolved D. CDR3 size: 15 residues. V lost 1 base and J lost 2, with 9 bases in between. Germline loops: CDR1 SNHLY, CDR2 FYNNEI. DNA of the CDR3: TGTGCCAGCAGTGAAGAAAGGCAGGGCAATCAGCCCCAGCATTTT. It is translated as CASSEERQGNQPQHF.

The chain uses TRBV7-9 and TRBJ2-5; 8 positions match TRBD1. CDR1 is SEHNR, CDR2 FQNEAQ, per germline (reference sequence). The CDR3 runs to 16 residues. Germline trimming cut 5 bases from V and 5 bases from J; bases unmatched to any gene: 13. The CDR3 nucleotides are TGTGCCAGCAGCAAAGACAGGGGCGACCCCCGGGAGACCCAGTACTTC. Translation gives CASSKDRGDPRETQYF.

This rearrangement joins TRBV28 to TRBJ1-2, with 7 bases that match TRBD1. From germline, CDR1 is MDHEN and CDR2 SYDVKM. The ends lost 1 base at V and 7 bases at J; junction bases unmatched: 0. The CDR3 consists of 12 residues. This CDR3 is CASSLSGGGYTF. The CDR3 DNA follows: TGTGCCAGCAGTTTATCAGGGGGTGGCTACACCTTC.

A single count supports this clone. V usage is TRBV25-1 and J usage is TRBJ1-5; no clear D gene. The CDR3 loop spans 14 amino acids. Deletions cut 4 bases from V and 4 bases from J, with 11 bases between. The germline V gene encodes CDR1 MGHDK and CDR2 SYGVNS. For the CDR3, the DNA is TGTGCCAGCAGTGGGTACGGACCGAATCAGCCCCAGCATTTT. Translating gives CASSGYGPNQPQHF.

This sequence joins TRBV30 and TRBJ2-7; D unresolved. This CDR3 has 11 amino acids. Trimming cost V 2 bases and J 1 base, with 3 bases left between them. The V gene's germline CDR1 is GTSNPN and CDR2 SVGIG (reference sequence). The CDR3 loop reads CAWSRSYEQYF. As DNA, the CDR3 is TGTGCCTGGAGTCGGTCCTACGAGCAGTACTTC.

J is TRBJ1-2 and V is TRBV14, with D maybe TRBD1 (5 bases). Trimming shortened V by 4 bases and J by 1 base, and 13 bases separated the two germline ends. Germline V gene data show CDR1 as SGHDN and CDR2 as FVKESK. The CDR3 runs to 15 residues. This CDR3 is CASSPTGGSNYGYTF. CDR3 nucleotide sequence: TGTGCCAGCAGCCCTACAGGAGGCAGTAACTATGGCTACACCTTC.

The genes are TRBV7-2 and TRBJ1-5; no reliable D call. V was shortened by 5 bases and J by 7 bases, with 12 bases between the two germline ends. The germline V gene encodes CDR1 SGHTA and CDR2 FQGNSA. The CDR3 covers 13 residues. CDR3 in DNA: TGTGCCAGCAGCGCCGGAGGTGGACAGCCCCAGCATTTT. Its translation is CASSAGGGQPQHF.

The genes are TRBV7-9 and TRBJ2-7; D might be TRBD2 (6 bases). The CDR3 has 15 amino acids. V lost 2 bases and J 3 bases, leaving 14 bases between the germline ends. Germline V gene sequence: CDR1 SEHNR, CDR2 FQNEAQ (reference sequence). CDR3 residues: CASSLRSGRYYEQYF. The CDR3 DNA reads TGTGCCAGCAGCTTAAGGTCAGGGAGGTACTACGAGCAGTACTTC.

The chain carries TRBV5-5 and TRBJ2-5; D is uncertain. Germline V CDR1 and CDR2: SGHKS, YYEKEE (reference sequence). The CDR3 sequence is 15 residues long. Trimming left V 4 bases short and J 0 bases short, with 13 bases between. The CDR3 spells CASSAMTSYQETQYF. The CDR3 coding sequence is TGTGCCAGCAGCGCGATGACAAGCTACCAAGAGACCCAGTACTTC.

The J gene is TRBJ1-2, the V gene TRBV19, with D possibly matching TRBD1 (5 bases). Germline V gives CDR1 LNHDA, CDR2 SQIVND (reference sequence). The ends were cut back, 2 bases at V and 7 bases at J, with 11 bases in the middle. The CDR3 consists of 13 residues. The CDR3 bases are TGTGCCAGTAGTATACAGGGTCCTGGTGGCTACACCTTC. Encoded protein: CASSIQGPGGYTF.

The CDR3 reads CASSVRQGYEQYF. Here the CDR3 DNA reads TGTGCCAGCAGTGTTAGGCAGGGCTACGAGCAGTACTTC. This sequence joins TRBV2 and TRBJ2-7, with D possibly being TRBD1 (5 bases). This CDR3 is built from 13 residues. Germline V CDR1 and CDR2: SNHLY, FYNNEI. V lost 4 bases and J 3 bases, leaving 10 bases between the germline ends.

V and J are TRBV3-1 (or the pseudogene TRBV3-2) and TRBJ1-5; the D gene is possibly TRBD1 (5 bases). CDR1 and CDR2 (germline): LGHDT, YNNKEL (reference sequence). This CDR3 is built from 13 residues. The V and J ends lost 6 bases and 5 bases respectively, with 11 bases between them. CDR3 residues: CASRGLGDQPQHF. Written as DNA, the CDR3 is TGTGCCAGCAGGGGACTTGGTGATCAGCCCCAGCATTTT.

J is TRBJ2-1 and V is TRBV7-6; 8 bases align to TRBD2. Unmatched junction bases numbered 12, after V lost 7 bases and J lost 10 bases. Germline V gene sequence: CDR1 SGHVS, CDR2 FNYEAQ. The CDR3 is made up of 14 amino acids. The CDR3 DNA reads TGTGCCAGCACCCTAGCGGGCCCAAGGGGGGAGCAGTTCTTC. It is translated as CASTLAGPRGEQFF.

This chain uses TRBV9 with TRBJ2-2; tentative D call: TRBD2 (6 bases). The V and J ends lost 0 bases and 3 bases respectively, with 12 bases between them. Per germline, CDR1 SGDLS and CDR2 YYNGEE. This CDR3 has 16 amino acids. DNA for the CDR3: TGTGCCAGCAGCGTAGCGGGGGTGAGGCACACCGGGGAGCTGTTTTTT. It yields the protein CASSVAGVRHTGELFF.